What follows are 3 T cell receptor beta chains derived from one specimen sequenced in a study of blood T cell repertoires in COVID-19. TCRdb's table, derived via immunoSEQ multiplex PCR, lists solely in-frame clones and lacks some. The data contain roughly 150,000 clones, almost 85% of them singletons. Sequenced material: peripheral blood. These receptor sequences come from a human donor with acute or convalescent COVID-19. The donor label of this sample is uncertain.

The V call is TRBV6-5, the J call TRBJ1-5, with a weak D call TRBD1 (6 bases). V was shortened by 6 bases and J by 0 bases, with 9 bases between the two germline ends. There are 14 residues in the CDR3. Germline loops: CDR1 MNHEY, CDR2 SVGAGI. The CDR3 region is CASRGGGSNQPQHF. The CDR3 bases are TGTGCCAGCAGAGGGGGGGGTAGCAATCAGCCCCAGCATTTT.

The rearrangement links TRBV5-1 to TRBJ1-1; a possible D gene is TRBD1 (5 bases). V lost 1 base to trimming and J lost 0 bases, with 10 bases between them. The CDR3 consists of 15 residues. Germline V gene data show CDR1 as SGHRS and CDR2 as YFSETQ. CDR3 in DNA: TGCGCCAGCAGCTTGAGGGGCAGCATGAACACTGAAGCTTTCTTT. This sequence encodes CASSLRGSMNTEAFF.

V and J are TRBV6-5 and TRBJ1-2, with TRBD1 as a possible D gene (5 bases). The CDR3 covers 14 residues. CDR1 and CDR2 (germline): MNHEY, SVGAGI. Trimming removed 7 bases from V and 8 bases from J, with 20 bases in between. CDR3 protein: CASTPQRGGSGYTF. DNA of the CDR3: TGTGCCAGCACCCCCCAACGGGGGGGGAGCGGCTACACCTTC.